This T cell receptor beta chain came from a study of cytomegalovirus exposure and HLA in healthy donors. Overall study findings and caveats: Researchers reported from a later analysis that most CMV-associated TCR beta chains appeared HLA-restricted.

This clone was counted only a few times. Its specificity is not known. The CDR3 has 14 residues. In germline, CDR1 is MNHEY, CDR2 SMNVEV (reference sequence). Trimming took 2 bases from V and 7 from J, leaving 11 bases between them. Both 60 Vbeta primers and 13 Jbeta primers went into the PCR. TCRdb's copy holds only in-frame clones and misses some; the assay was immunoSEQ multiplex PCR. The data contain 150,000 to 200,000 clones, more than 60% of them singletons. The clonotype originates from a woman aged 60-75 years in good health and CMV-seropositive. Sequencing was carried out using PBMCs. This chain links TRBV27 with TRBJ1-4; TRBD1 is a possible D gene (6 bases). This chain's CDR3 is CASSLGQGREKLFF. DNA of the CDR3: TGTGCCAGCAGTTTAGGCCAGGGGCGTGAAAAACTGTTTTTT.